This record looks at one TCR beta chain sequence and its context. There are a few counts of this clone. The antigen it recognizes is unknown. Base-call qualities are not available, and no considerably larger clone is one nucleotide away. The CDR3 holds 12 amino acids from the cysteine to the phenylalanine. Only the CDR3 DNA stays, 36 bases, in frame from base 1. The germline V gene encodes CDR1 MNHEY and CDR2 SVGEGT. At the junction V is shortened by 6 bases and J by 4 bases, with 7 bases in between. This entry is derived from a study of blood T cell repertoires in COVID-19 (TCRdb year 2020). Broadly, across the study: Samples from collaborators originated in the United States, Italy and Spain and spanned both the acute and convalescent phases of COVID-19. HLA class I and class II types, where available, came from metadata supplied by the sample provider rather than from assay-based typing. The material from the prospective study consisted of cDNA or gDNA derived from T cells, B-cell-depleted T cells, or PBMCs. The repertoires were released in a freely available public database meant as a resource for research on the immune response to SARS-CoV-2. Subjects who had been exposed to COVID-19, were actively infected with it, or had recovered from it provided the deeply sampled blood TCRbeta repertoires that made up the dataset. A de-identified subject ID, COVID-19 status, age in years and sex were almost always included in the sample metadata. The samples were drawn from two sources: the first 160 participants of the ongoing ImmuneRACE study, and 1,200 or so subjects contributed by 6 global collaborators.

The collaborating institutions used their own protocols to collect whole blood in K2EDTA tubes. Collaborator samples were shipped for TCRbeta analysis as frozen whole blood, isolated PBMCs, or DNA extracted from either sample type. TCRbeta CDR3 regions were amplified from genomic DNA using the immunoSEQ Assay, a bias-controlled multiplex PCR. The source study handled its data this way. Within the assay, amplification of reference gene primers was used to estimate how many nucleated cells each sample contained. To quantify the absolute abundance of each unique TCRbeta CDR3 rearrangement, sequence reads were collapsed and filtered. For each sample, productive Simpson clonality was calculated by taking the square root of Simpson's diversity index across productive rearrangements. In TCRdb, the immuneACCESS table is reduced to in-frame sequences with V and J assigned. These tables do not hold every clone; where another copy was compared, an unresolved V gene accounts for under half, and the others remain unexplained. V, J and clone size are taken as reported in that table, and D and trimming were inferred from the DNA itself. The sample includes hundreds of thousands of clones, with 84% observed a single time. The ten biggest clones cover 15% to 20% of the sample.

General findings and caveats noted by the study authors: How much clinical and demographic metadata was included differed by source and by participant, and the metadata was provided uncurated.

This TCR came from a woman of 80 years or more with active or convalescent COVID-19. The V gene is TRBV6-2 or TRBV6-3 and the J gene is TRBJ1-5, with no confidently assigned D gene. Sequenced input: peripheral blood. This receptor carries the CDR3 CASSLVNQPQHF. The DNA sequence is as follows: TGTGCCAGCAGCCTCGTGAATCAGCCCCAGCATTTT.